This T cell receptor (beta chain) was sequenced during a study of regulatory T cells in long-lasting Graves disease. For the study at large: Prior antithyroid drug treatment in newly diagnosed Graves' patients lasted under 3 months.

To make TCR beta libraries, researchers used iRepertoire HTBI primers and Arm-PCR of CDR3 regions. TCRdb re-called the multiplex PCR reads through MiXCR, storing one row per CDR3 protein. The sample includes 350,000 to 550,000 distinct CDR3 sequences, less than 15% of them seen just once. Time point noted: newly diagnosed GD, antithyroid drugs for less than 3 months. The TCR library was made from RNA extracted from PBMCs. Investigators report Graves' disease was diagnosed under American Thyroid Association guidelines. In its sample, this clonotype was seen a few times. The V and J ends lost 0 bases and 0 bases respectively, with 9 bases between them. Germline CDR1 and CDR2: DFQATT and SNEGSKA (reference sequence). CDR3 length: 15 amino acids. The same specimen was also included in a second study, on T cells in Graves' hyperthyroidism and ophthalmopathy. Turning to that study: Researchers defined stable Graves' hyperthyroidism as no ophthalmopathy progression within 18 months. Stable hyperthyroidism was told apart from ophthalmopathy by a model built on 13 V-J features.

The receptor was isolated from a woman aged 45-60 years with Graves disease. This chain links TRBV20-1 with TRBJ1-5; no definite D call. The material was peripheral blood mononuclear cells (PBMCs), obtained at new diagnosis, from a patient treated with antithyroid drugs. CDR3: CSARDRINSNQPQHF. The CDR3 DNA is TGCAGTGCTAGAGACCGAATAAATAGCAATCAGCCCCAGCATTTT.